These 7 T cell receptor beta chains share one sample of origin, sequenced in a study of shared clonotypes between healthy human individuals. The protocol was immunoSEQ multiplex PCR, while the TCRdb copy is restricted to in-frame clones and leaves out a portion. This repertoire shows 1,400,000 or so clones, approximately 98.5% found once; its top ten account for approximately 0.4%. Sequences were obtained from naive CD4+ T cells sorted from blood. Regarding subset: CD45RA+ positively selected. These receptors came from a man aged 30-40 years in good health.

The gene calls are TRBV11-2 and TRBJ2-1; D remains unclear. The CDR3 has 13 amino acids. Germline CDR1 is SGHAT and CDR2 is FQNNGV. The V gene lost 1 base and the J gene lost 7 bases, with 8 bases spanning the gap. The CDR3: CASSLALWNEQFF. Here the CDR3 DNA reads TGTGCCAGCAGCTTAGCGCTTTGGAATGAGCAGTTCTTC.

The DNA for the CDR3 is TGCGCCAGCAGCTTGGCCACCGGGACACCGAGCTCCTACGAGCAGTACTTC. As protein: CASSLATGTPSSYEQYF. This chain links TRBV5-1 with TRBJ2-7; the D gene is possibly TRBD1 (6 bases). Per germline, CDR1 SGHRS and CDR2 YFSETQ. Trimming removed 0 bases at V and 0 bases at J, with 16 bases between. The CDR3 runs 17 residues.

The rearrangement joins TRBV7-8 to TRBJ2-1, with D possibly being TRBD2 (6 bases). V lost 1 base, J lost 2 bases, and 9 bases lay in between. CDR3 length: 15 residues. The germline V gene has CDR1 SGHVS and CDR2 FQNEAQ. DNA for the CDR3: TGTGCCAGCAGCTTAGTCCAGCGGGCCTACAATGAGCAGTTCTTC. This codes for CASSLVQRAYNEQFF.

CDR3 coding DNA: TGTGCCAGCAGCTCCGGGATCCAATACGAGCAGTACTTC. Translation gives CASSSGIQYEQYF. The chain uses TRBV9 and TRBJ2-7; possibly TRBD2 for D (5 bases). The V end lost 4 bases, the J end lost 4 bases, and 12 bases lay between the germline ends. The CDR3 is made up of 13 amino acids. The germline V gene encodes CDR1 SGDLS and CDR2 YYNGEE.

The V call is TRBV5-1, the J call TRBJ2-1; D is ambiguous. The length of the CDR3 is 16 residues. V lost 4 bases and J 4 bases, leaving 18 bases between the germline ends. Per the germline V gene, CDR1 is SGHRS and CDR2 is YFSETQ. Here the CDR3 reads CASSNRASDAYNEQFF. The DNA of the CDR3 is TGCGCCAGCAGCAATAGGGCCTCGGACGCTTACAATGAGCAGTTCTTC.

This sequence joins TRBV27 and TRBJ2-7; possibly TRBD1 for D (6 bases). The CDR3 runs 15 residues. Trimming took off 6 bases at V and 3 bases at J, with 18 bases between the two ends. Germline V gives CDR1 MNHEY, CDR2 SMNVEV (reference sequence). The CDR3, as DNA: TGTGCCAGCAGCCCCCGCACAGGGCGCTTCTACGAGCAGTACTTC. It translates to CASSPRTGRFYEQYF.

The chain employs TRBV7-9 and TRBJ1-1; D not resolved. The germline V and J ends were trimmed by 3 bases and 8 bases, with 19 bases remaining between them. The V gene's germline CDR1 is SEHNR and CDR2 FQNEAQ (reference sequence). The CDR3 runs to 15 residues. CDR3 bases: TGTGCCAGCAGCTTCATCCTCGCGTTCTCCGTAGAAGCTTTCTTT. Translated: CASSFILAFSVEAFF. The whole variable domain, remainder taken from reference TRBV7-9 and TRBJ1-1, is DTGVSQNPRHKITKRGQNVTFRCDPISEHNRLYWYRQTLGQGPEFLTYFQNEAQLEKSRLLSDRFSAERPKGSFSTLEIQRTEQGDSAMYLCASSFILAFSVEAFFGQGTRLTVV.